The present T cell receptor beta chain was sequenced within a study of sequential checkpoint blockade in melanoma. Looking at the study overall: First-line arms were nivolumab then ipilimumab, or the reverse, randomized 1:1. Both treatment sequences were followed by maintenance nivolumab.

The CDR3 consists of 16 residues. V lost 4 bases to trimming and J lost 6 bases, with 21 bases between them. Germline loops: CDR1 SNHLY, CDR2 FYNNEI. Treatment reported: randomized to nivolumab then ipilimumab (arm A) or the reverse (arm B). None of the patients previously received DNA-damaging chemotherapy. From thawed PBMCs, live CD3+CD8+ cells negative for CD19 and CD56 were sorted. Repertoires were generated with immunoSEQ multiplex PCR, while TCRdb's copy carries only in-frame clones and drops some. The data hold just over 15,000 clones, with 70% to 85% observed a single time. This TCR was sampled from a human donor with melanoma. V is TRBV2 and J is TRBJ1-2; D is perhaps TRBD1 (6 bases). Sequencing used CD8+ T cells sorted from blood (inferred from file names), obtained from a patient given nivolumab and ipilimumab in sequence. Here the CDR3 reads CASSVYRVEVTNGYTF. In nucleotides, the CDR3 is TGTGCCAGCAGTGTTTACAGGGTGGAGGTAACTAATGGCTACACCTTC.